Presented here are 29 T cell receptor beta chains from one specimen sequenced in a study of blood T cell repertoires in COVID-19. Assay used: immunoSEQ multiplex PCR; TCRdb lists only in-frame clones, some missing. The sample has fewer than 75,000 clones; roughly nine tenths are singletons. Sequenced: peripheral blood. These receptors originate from a man in his forties or fifties with active COVID-19.

This clone was counted between two and nine times. The chain joins TRBV4-2 to TRBJ2-5; 8 bases map to TRBD2. Trimming cost V 5 bases and J 1 base; bases outside gene matches: 12. Looked up from germline, CDR1 is LGHNA and CDR2 is YNFKEQ. This CDR3 has 17 residues. CDR3 sequence: CASSANYGAGGQETQYF. CDR3 nucleotides: TGTGCCAGCAGCGCTAACTACGGTGCGGGAGGCCAAGAGACCCAGTACTTC.

This chain links TRBV5-1 with TRBJ2-3; 7 bases line up with TRBD2. This CDR3 is 16 amino acids long. Germline-derived CDR1 and CDR2 are SGHRS and YFSETQ. The V gene end was trimmed by 0 bases and the J gene end by 0 bases; junction bases not matched to a gene: 4. CDR3 coding DNA: TGCGCCAGCAGCTTGGGTCTAGCGGTTAGCACAGATACGCAGTATTTT. Its protein product is CASSLGLAVSTDTQYF. Full variable domain (outside the CDR3, taken from reference TRBV5-1 and TRBJ2-3): KAGVTQTPRYLIKTRGQQVTLSCSPISGHRSVSWYQQTPGQGLQFLFEYFSETQRNKGNFPGRFSGRQFSNSRSEMNVSTLELGDSALYLCASSLGLAVSTDTQYFGPGTRLTVL.

This clone was seen just once. The genes are TRBV9 and TRBJ1-3, with 7 nucleotides matching TRBD1. Germline CDR1 is SGDLS and CDR2 is YYNGEE. The CDR3 loop spans 18 amino acids. Germline trimming cut 4 bases from V and 3 bases from J; bases unmatched to any gene: 16. Here the CDR3 DNA reads TGTGCCAGCAGCCTTCCCTTGACAGGGACAACGCATGGAAACACCATATATTTT. The encoded protein is CASSLPLTGTTHGNTIYF. Full variable domain (remainder filled in from reference TRBV9 and TRBJ1-3): DSGVTQTPKHLITATGQRVTLRCSPRSGDLSVYWYQQSLDQGLQFLIQYYNGEERAKGNILERFSAQQFPDLHSELNLSSLELGDSALYFCASSLPLTGTTHGNTIYFGEGSWLTVV.

The V call is TRBV7-2, the J call TRBJ1-5, with D unresolved. The V end was cut by 0 bases, the J end by 2 bases, with 5 bases between. This CDR3 has 14 amino acids. CDR1 is SGHTA, CDR2 FQGNSA, per germline. In nucleotides, the CDR3 is TGTGCCAGCAGCTTAGCGTCCGGCAATCAGCCCCAGCATTTT. It translates to CASSLASGNQPQHF.

This chain joins TRBV2 and TRBJ2-4, with 12 nucleotides matching TRBD1. Germline CDR1 and CDR2: SNHLY and FYNNEI. The CDR3 is 15 amino acids. V was pared by 6 bases and J by 6 bases, with 6 bases of the junction left unmatched. CDR3 DNA sequence: TGTGCCAGCAGGGGGACAGGGGGCGCTGGAAACATTCAGTACTTC. Its translation: CASRGTGGAGNIQYF.

This clone was seen a few times. The rearrangement uses TRBV6-6 and TRBJ2-7; D is possibly TRBD1 (6 bases). The CDR3 has 14 residues. The V gene's germline CDR1 is MNHNY and CDR2 SVGAGI (reference sequence). V lost 7 bases and J lost 1, with 14 bases in between. This CDR3 is CASTEQRGSYEQYF. CDR3 nucleotide sequence: TGTGCCAGCACGGAACAAAGGGGGTCCTACGAGCAGTACTTC.

The chain combines TRBV5-4 with TRBJ1-1; a possible D gene is TRBD1 (6 bases). Germline CDR1 reads SGHNT; CDR2 reads YYREEE (reference sequence). V dropped 2 bases and J dropped 4 bases, with 9 bases sitting between them. This CDR3 is built from 13 residues. The CDR3 loop reads CASSLQGPTEAFF. The CDR3 DNA reads as TGTGCCAGCAGCTTACAGGGTCCCACTGAAGCTTTCTTT.

The chain links TRBV2 to TRBJ1-5; 7 bases line up with TRBD1. The ends lost 6 bases at V and 4 bases at J; junction bases unmatched: 9. Germline lookup yields CDR1 SNHLY and CDR2 FYNNEI. CDR3 length: 15 amino acids. In nucleotides, the CDR3 is TGTGCCAGCAGCGACAGGACAGGCACGAATCAGCCCCAGCATTTT. It yields the protein CASSDRTGTNQPQHF.

This chain's CDR3 is CASSSLIGERTGELFF. In DNA form, the CDR3 reads TGTGCCAGCAGCTCCCTTATTGGAGAGCGCACCGGGGAGCTGTTTTTT. This rearrangement joins TRBV5-4 to TRBJ2-2; the D is unclear. Germline loops: CDR1 SGHNT, CDR2 YYREEE (reference sequence). V was shortened by 3 bases and J by 4 bases, with 16 bases between the two germline ends. This CDR3 is built from 16 residues.

About this clone: Other DNA sequences in the sample encode the same CDR3. The rearrangement uses TRBV4-1 and TRBJ1-1; D possibly corresponds to TRBD1 (5 bases). CDR3 length: 14 residues. V gave up 3 bases and J gave up 2 bases, with 10 bases separating them. Per germline, CDR1 MGHRA and CDR2 YSYEKL. The CDR3 DNA is TGCGCCAGCAGCCAGCCGACAGAAAACACTGAAGCTTTCTTT. Translated: CASSQPTENTEAFF.

This chain connects TRBV4-1 to TRBJ1-5, with D tentatively TRBD1 (6 bases). The germline V gene has CDR1 MGHRA and CDR2 YSYEKL. CDR3 length: 15 residues. Trimming took off 2 bases at V and 5 bases at J, with 13 bases between the two ends. The CDR3: CASSQTGSIDQPQHF. The CDR3 DNA reads TGCGCCAGCAGCCAAACAGGGTCCATCGATCAGCCCCAGCATTTT.

The rearrangement joins TRBV6-6 to TRBJ1-2; 10 positions agree with TRBD1. Per the germline V gene, CDR1 is MNHNY and CDR2 is SVGAGI (reference sequence). Trimming at V came to 6 bases and at J to 0 bases, leaving 7 bases not matched to a gene. The CDR3 is 16 amino acids. In DNA, the CDR3 is TGTGCCAGCAGGGGGGGGACAGGGGATCCTAACTATGGCTACACCTTC. It encodes CASRGGTGDPNYGYTF.

The chain combines TRBV5-8 with TRBJ2-3; D is perhaps TRBD1 (5 bases). Germline assignment: CDR1 SGHTS and CDR2 YDEGEE. This CDR3 contains 15 residues. Trimming removed 5 bases from V and 6 bases from J, with 19 bases in between. CDR3 protein: CASSSGHNAGDTQYF. The CDR3 DNA is TGTGCCAGCAGTTCTGGACACAATGCCGGGGATACGCAGTATTTT.

V gene TRBV15 combines with J gene TRBJ2-3; TRBD1 matches 10 bases. In germline, CDR1 is LNHNV, CDR2 YYDKDF (reference sequence). J gave up 1 base and V 9 bases, and 7 bases lay outside the gene matches. This CDR3 comprises 15 residues. The DNA of the CDR3 is TGTGCCACTTCGTCCGGGACAGGGGGCACAGATACGCAGTATTTT. Its translation is CATSSGTGGTDTQYF.

This chain connects TRBV7-8 to TRBJ2-1, with 14 nucleotides matching TRBD2. Germline CDR1 SGHVS, CDR2 FQNEAQ. The CDR3 is 19 residues long. V lost 1 base, J lost 7 bases, and 12 bases stayed unmatched. The CDR3 coding sequence is TGTGCCAGCAGCTTAGGCAGAGCGGGACTAGCGGGAGTACGGAATGAGCAGTTCTTC. Its translation is CASSLGRAGLAGVRNEQFF.

The V call is TRBV5-4, the J call TRBJ2-3; 9 positions match TRBD2. Per the germline V gene, CDR1 is SGHNT and CDR2 is YYREEE (reference sequence). Trimming cost V 5 bases and J 1 base; bases outside gene matches: 11. This CDR3 contains 17 residues. The CDR3 loop reads CASRVGMREGGTDTQYF. The CDR3 nucleotides are TGTGCCAGCAGGGTAGGGATGCGGGAGGGCGGCACAGATACGCAGTATTTT.

The chain is built from TRBV25-1 and TRBJ2-2; 8 bases are shared with TRBD1. The germline V gene has CDR1 MGHDK and CDR2 SYGVNS. V lost 4 bases and J lost 6; bases outside the gene matches: 4. This CDR3 is built from 14 residues. The CDR3 here is CASSGDRRAGELFF. The CDR3 coding sequence is TGTGCCAGCAGTGGGGACAGGCGCGCCGGGGAGCTGTTTTTT. Supplemented by reference TRBV25-1 and TRBJ2-2, the full variable domain reads EADIYQTPRYLVIGTGKKITLECSQTMGHDKMYWYQQDPGMELHLIHYSYGVNSTEKGDLSSESTVSRIRTEHFPLTLESARPSHTSQYLCASSGDRRAGELFFGEGSRLTVL.

V gene TRBV5-4 combines with J gene TRBJ2-7; TRBD1 matches at 12 bases. There are 16 residues in the CDR3. Germline CDR1 SGHNT, CDR2 YYREEE (reference sequence). Losses at the gene ends were 3 bases for V and 5 bases for J; bases not matched to a gene: 9. The CDR3 reads CASSSAFGTGGHEQYF. DNA of the CDR3: TGTGCCAGCAGCTCCGCATTCGGGACAGGGGGCCACGAGCAGTACTTC.

The chain uses TRBV7-9 and TRBJ2-3; 9 nucleotides match TRBD2. Germline V lookup: CDR1 SEHNR, CDR2 FQNEAQ (reference sequence). V lost 1 base to trimming and J lost 1 base; unmatched junction nucleotides: 3. This CDR3 has 16 residues. The CDR3 reads CASSLGSSGGTDTQYF. The CDR3 DNA follows: TGTGCCAGCAGCTTAGGTTCTAGCGGGGGCACAGATACGCAGTATTTT.

The chain joins TRBV4-2 to TRBJ1-2; TRBD1 agrees at 7 bases. Germline values: CDR1 LGHNA, CDR2 YNFKEQ. The CDR3 extends over 15 amino acids. J gave up 3 bases and V 0 bases, and 4 bases lay outside the gene matches. This chain's CDR3 is CASSQDYRGDYGYTF. DNA for the CDR3: TGTGCCAGCAGCCAAGATTACAGGGGCGACTATGGCTACACCTTC.

The chain employs TRBV18 and TRBJ2-5; D is undetermined. V shed 6 bases and J shed 5 bases, with 19 bases lying between them. Per the germline V gene, CDR1 is KGHSH and CDR2 is LQKENI. The CDR3 sequence is 15 residues long. The CDR3 nucleotides are TGTGCCAGCTCCCTCGCCGAATCACCTCGGGAGACCCAGTACTTC. Its translation is CASSLAESPRETQYF.

This sequence joins TRBV7-9 and TRBJ2-1, with D possibly being TRBD1 (6 bases). V was cut by 7 bases and J by 6 bases, with 19 bases left in between. From germline, CDR1 is SEHNR and CDR2 FQNEAQ (reference sequence). The CDR3 is 15 amino acids. The CDR3 loop reads CASTSGADRANEQFF. The CDR3 DNA follows: TGTGCCAGCACCTCAGGGGCCGACCGGGCCAATGAGCAGTTCTTC. Using reference TRBV7-9 and TRBJ2-1 for the parts outside the CDR3, the full variable domain is DTGVSQNPRHKITKRGQNVTFRCDPISEHNRLYWYRQTLGQGPEFLTYFQNEAQLEKSRLLSDRFSAERPKGSFSTLEIQRTEQGDSAMYLCASTSGADRANEQFFGPGTRLTVL.

V usage is TRBV18 and J usage is TRBJ2-3; 7 bases fit TRBD1. V lost 4 bases to trimming and J lost 2 bases; unmatched junction nucleotides: 6. The germline V gene has CDR1 KGHSH and CDR2 LQKENI. The length of the CDR3 is 15 residues. The CDR3 is CASSQRGGNTDTQYF. CDR3 nucleotide sequence: TGTGCCAGCTCACAACGAGGGGGCAACACAGATACGCAGTATTTT.

J is TRBJ2-2 and V is TRBV11-2; D possibly corresponds to TRBD1 (5 bases). V dropped 6 bases and J dropped 5 bases, with 10 bases sitting between them. The CDR3 sequence is 13 residues long. Germline assignment: CDR1 SGHAT and CDR2 FQNNGV. DNA for the CDR3: TGTGCCAGCAGTCAAGACAGAACCGGGGAGCTGTTTTTT. It is translated as CASSQDRTGELFF. The full variable domain, in which reference TRBV11-2 and TRBJ2-2 provide the parts outside the CDR3, is EAGVAQSPRYKIIEKRQSVAFWCNPISGHATLYWYQQILGQGPKLLIQFQNNGVVDDSQLPKDRFSAERLKGVDSTLKIQPAKLEDSAVYLCASSQDRTGELFFGEGSRLTVL.

The rearrangement links TRBV2 to TRBJ2-1; 8 bases are a match to TRBD2. Germline lookup yields CDR1 SNHLY and CDR2 FYNNEI. This CDR3 is 15 amino acids long. V was pared by 6 bases and J by 0 bases, with 4 bases of the junction left unmatched. The CDR3 DNA follows: TGTGCCAGCAGAATAAGCGGGAGCTCCTACAATGAGCAGTTCTTC. Translation gives CASRISGSSYNEQFF. The complete variable domain, with remaining parts taken from reference TRBV2 and TRBJ2-1, reads EPEVTQTPSHQVTQMGQEVILRCVPISNHLYFYWYRQILGQKVEFLVSFYNNEISEKSEIFDDQFSVERPDGSNFTLKIRSTKLEDSAMYFCASRISGSSYNEQFFGPGTRLTVL.

The chain links TRBV28 to TRBJ2-1, with D possibly TRBD2 on 6 matching bases. The germline V gene has CDR1 MDHEN and CDR2 SYDVKM. CDR3 length: 14 amino acids. V shed 6 bases and J shed 1 base, with 10 bases lying between them. The CDR3 nucleotides are TGTGCCAGCAGGGGACTCGCTTCCTACAATGAGCAGTTCTTC. Its translation: CASRGLASYNEQFF.

V usage is TRBV13 and J usage is TRBJ2-5; unclear D gene. V was clipped by 5 bases and J by 7 bases, with 11 bases between them. CDR3 length equals 12 residues. Per the germline V gene, CDR1 is PRHDT and CDR2 is FYEKMQ (reference sequence). The CDR3, as DNA: TGTGCCAGCAGCCCCATCCCGGGGACCCAGTACTTC. Its translation: CASSPIPGTQYF.

This clone was counted once. The gene calls are TRBV3-1 (or the pseudogene TRBV3-2) and TRBJ2-3, with a possible D match to TRBD2 (5 bases). In germline, CDR1 is LGHDT, CDR2 YNNKEL (reference sequence). The length of the CDR3 is 14 residues. V lost 4 bases to trimming and J lost 6 bases, with 14 bases between them. CDR3 sequence: CASSLYGVLDTQYF. The CDR3 coding sequence is TGTGCCAGCAGCCTCTACGGGGTTTTGGATACGCAGTATTTT.

This clone has a count of ten or more. The DNA for the CDR3 is TGTGCCAGCAGTTACTCCAGGGGCAGGGACGAGCAGTACTTC. Amino acid sequence: CASSYSRGRDEQYF. The V call is TRBV6-2 or TRBV6-3, the J call TRBJ2-7; D may be TRBD1 (6 bases). The CDR3 is made up of 14 amino acids. Trimming pared 0 bases from V and 5 bases from J, leaving 11 bases between. Germline V gives CDR1 MNHEY, CDR2 SVGEGT.